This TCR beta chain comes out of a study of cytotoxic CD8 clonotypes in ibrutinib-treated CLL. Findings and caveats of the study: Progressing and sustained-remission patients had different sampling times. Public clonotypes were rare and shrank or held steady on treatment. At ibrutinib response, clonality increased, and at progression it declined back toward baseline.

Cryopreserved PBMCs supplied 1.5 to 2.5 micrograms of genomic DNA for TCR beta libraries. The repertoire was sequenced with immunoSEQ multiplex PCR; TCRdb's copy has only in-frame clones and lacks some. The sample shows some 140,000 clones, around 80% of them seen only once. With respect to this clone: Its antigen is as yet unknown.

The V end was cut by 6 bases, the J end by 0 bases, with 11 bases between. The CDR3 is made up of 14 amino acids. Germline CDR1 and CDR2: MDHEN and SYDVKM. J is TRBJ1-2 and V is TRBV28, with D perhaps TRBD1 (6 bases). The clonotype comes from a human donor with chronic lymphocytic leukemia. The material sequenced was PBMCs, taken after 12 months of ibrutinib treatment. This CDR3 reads CASSPGDTNYGYTF. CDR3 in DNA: TGTGCCAGCAGCCCGGGGGACACTAACTATGGCTACACCTTC.